These 11 T cell receptor beta chains came from one sample sequenced in a study of blood T cell repertoires in COVID-19. This table comes from immunoSEQ multiplex PCR, and its TCRdb copy is limited to in-frame clones, with some not included. The repertoire holds about 270,000 clones, about 88% seen once, with roughly 4% in the top ten. Sequencing used peripheral blood. These receptor sequences come from a man in his fifties or sixties who had recovered from COVID-19.

This sequence joins TRBV5-6 and TRBJ2-5; 7 nucleotides line up with TRBD2. This CDR3 spans 17 amino acids. Germline assignment: CDR1 SGHDT and CDR2 YYEEEE. With V trimmed by 4 bases and J by 0 bases, 12 bases remained unmatched. The CDR3 sequence is CASSLKVAGVYQETQYF. CDR3 in DNA: TGTGCCAGCAGCCTGAAGGTTGCGGGGGTGTACCAAGAGACCCAGTACTTC. The variable domain in full, with the rest retrieved from reference TRBV5-6 and TRBJ2-5, is DAGVTQSPTHLIKTRGQQVTLRCSPKSGHDTVSWYQQALGQGPQFIFQYYEEEERQRGNFPDRFSGHQFPNYSSELNVNALLLGDSALYLCASSLKVAGVYQETQYFGPGTRLLVL.

This chain uses TRBV18 with TRBJ2-3; 8 bases are shared with TRBD1. Germline lookup yields CDR1 KGHSH and CDR2 LQKENI. V lost 6 bases to trimming and J lost 2 bases; unmatched junction nucleotides: 10. The CDR3 runs 16 residues. The CDR3 spells CASSFGTGHNTDTQYF. In DNA, the CDR3 is TGTGCCAGCTCCTTCGGGACAGGTCATAACACAGATACGCAGTATTTT. Drawing the rest from reference TRBV18 and TRBJ2-3, the complete variable domain is NAGVMQNPRHLVRRRGQEARLRCSPMKGHSHVYWYRQLPEEGLKFMVYLQKENIIDESGMPKERFSAEFPKEGPSILRIQQVVRGDSAAYFCASSFGTGHNTDTQYFGPGTRLTVL.

This sequence joins TRBV18 and TRBJ2-7; 7 nucleotides match TRBD1. CDR1 and CDR2 from the germline V gene are KGHSH and LQKENI. CDR3 length: 14 residues. The V segment lost 4 bases and the J segment 6 bases; nucleotides outside the gene matches: 9. The CDR3 DNA is TGTGCCAGCTCACAACCGGGACAGCCCTTCGAGCAGTACTTC. The encoded protein is CASSQPGQPFEQYF.

This clone was seen just once. The chain combines TRBV4-1 with TRBJ2-2; weak D call: TRBD2 (5 bases). The ends were cut back, 2 bases at V and 1 base at J, with 11 bases in the middle. Germline CDR1 is MGHRA and CDR2 is YSYEKL. The CDR3 has 16 residues. CDR3 coding DNA: TGCGCCAGCAGCCAAAATAGCGCACTGAACACCGGGGAGCTGTTTTTT. Translated, it gives CASSQNSALNTGELFF.

The V gene is TRBV5-1, the J gene TRBJ2-7, with D possibly matching TRBD2 (6 bases). CDR1 SGHRS and CDR2 YFSETQ come from the germline V gene. Trimming cost V 1 base and J 2 bases, with 10 bases left between them. CDR3 size: 14 residues. The CDR3 sequence is CASSLPGETYEQYF. Here the CDR3 DNA reads TGCGCCAGCAGCTTGCCGGGAGAGACCTACGAGCAGTACTTC.

This clone has only a few counts. V is TRBV9 and J is TRBJ1-2; 9 bases agree with TRBD1. The CDR3 is made up of 14 amino acids. CDR1 is SGDLS, CDR2 YYNGEE, per germline. With V trimmed by 4 bases and J by 4 bases, 5 bases remained unmatched. The CDR3 protein is CASSPGQGSYGYTF. CDR3 in DNA: TGTGCCAGCAGCCCCGGACAGGGGTCCTATGGCTACACCTTC.

A single count supports this clone. The rearrangement joins TRBV5-1 to TRBJ2-3; D is perhaps TRBD2 (5 bases). Deletions cut 0 bases from V and 2 bases from J, with 10 bases between. This CDR3 spans 15 amino acids. The germline V gene has CDR1 SGHRS and CDR2 YFSETQ. The CDR3 is CASSLGGAHTDTQYF. DNA of the CDR3: TGCGCCAGCAGCTTGGGGGGAGCTCACACAGATACGCAGTATTTT.

Here the CDR3 reads CASSRQGGDEKLFF. The CDR3 DNA follows: TGTGCCAGCAGCAGACAGGGGGGGGATGAAAAACTGTTTTTT. This chain uses TRBV27 with TRBJ1-4, with TRBD1 identical over 9 bases. Germline CDR1 is MNHEY and CDR2 is SMNVEV (reference sequence). After removal of 6 bases from V and 6 bases from J, the junction contained 5 bases not matched to a gene. The CDR3 loop spans 14 amino acids.

This sequence joins TRBV6-2 or TRBV6-3 and TRBJ1-2; D perhaps matches TRBD1 (5 bases). Germline loops: CDR1 MNHEY, CDR2 SVGEGT. V shed 1 base and J shed 3 bases, with 15 bases lying between them. This CDR3 has 16 amino acids. The CDR3 bases are TGTGCCAGCAGTTACTGGCGAAAGGGGCTTCACTATGGCTACACCTTC. It codes for CASSYWRKGLHYGYTF.

This clone showed up just once. The genes are TRBV9 and TRBJ1-5, with a possible D match to TRBD1 (5 bases). With 3 bases removed from V and 1 base from J, the gap between germline ends came to 11 bases. In germline, CDR1 is SGDLS, CDR2 YYNGEE. The CDR3 is 15 residues long. DNA of the CDR3: TGTGCCAGCAGCGGCGACAGTTTGAGCAATCAGCCCCAGCATTTT. It is translated as CASSGDSLSNQPQHF. Supplemented by reference TRBV9 and TRBJ1-5, the full variable domain reads DSGVTQTPKHLITATGQRVTLRCSPRSGDLSVYWYQQSLDQGLQFLIQYYNGEERAKGNILERFSAQQFPDLHSELNLSSLELGDSALYFCASSGDSLSNQPQHFGDGTRLSIL.

This clone was counted a few times. The chain uses TRBV3-1 (or the pseudogene TRBV3-2) and TRBJ2-7; the D gene is possibly TRBD1 (5 bases). The CDR3 has 13 amino acids. The V and J ends lost 1 base and 4 bases respectively, with 8 bases between them. The germline V gene encodes CDR1 LGHDT and CDR2 YNNKEL (reference sequence). CDR3: CASSQGRTYEQYF. CDR3 bases: TGTGCCAGCAGCCAAGGCAGGACATACGAGCAGTACTTC.